The 25 T cell receptor beta chains below all came from one sample that was sequenced in a study of shared clonotypes between healthy human individuals. The protocol was immunoSEQ multiplex PCR, while the TCRdb copy is restricted to in-frame clones and leaves out a portion. The repertoire consists of around 2.1 million clones, with nearly 97% occurring once and the leading ten covering roughly 0.13%. Specimen: naive CD4+ T cells sorted from blood. Specified subset: CD45RA+ positively selected. The source is a man aged 18-30 years in good health.

V and J are TRBV6-4 and TRBJ2-2; 9 nucleotides match TRBD1. CDR1 is MRHNA and CDR2 is SNTAGT in the germline V gene. Trimming at V came to 6 bases and at J to 5 bases, leaving 1 base not matched to a gene. CDR3 size: 13 residues. CDR3 bases: TGTGCCAGCAGAGGACAGGGGACCGGGGAGCTGTTTTTT. Translated: CASRGQGTGELFF.

The chain couples TRBV5-1 to TRBJ2-7, with no clear D. V lost 4 bases and J 5 bases, leaving 19 bases between the germline ends. Germline V lookup: CDR1 SGHRS, CDR2 YFSETQ. This CDR3 contains 15 residues. The CDR3 loop reads CASSPSYTTVHEQYF. The CDR3 DNA sequence: TGCGCCAGCAGCCCAAGTTACACTACCGTCCACGAGCAGTACTTC.

V gene TRBV9 combines with J gene TRBJ2-3; TRBD2 agrees at 8 bases. In germline, CDR1 is SGDLS, CDR2 YYNGEE. V lost 4 bases and J lost 2; bases outside the gene matches: 9. CDR3 size: 16 residues. The CDR3 is CASSPREGRHTDTQYF. The CDR3 region has the DNA TGTGCCAGCAGCCCCCGGGAGGGCAGACACACAGATACGCAGTATTTT.

The chain couples TRBV4-1 to TRBJ1-1, with D perhaps TRBD1 (5 bases). The germline V gene has CDR1 MGHRA and CDR2 YSYEKL. The CDR3 contains 14 residues. Trimming stripped 0 bases from V and 6 bases from J, with 11 bases between. In DNA form, the CDR3 reads TGCGCCAGCAGCCAAGAGAGGGACCGTCCTGAAGCTTTCTTT. This gives the protein CASSQERDRPEAFF.

This chain uses TRBV20-1 with TRBJ1-1; no clear D. The germline V and J ends were trimmed by 6 bases and 6 bases, with 11 bases remaining between them. This CDR3 spans 11 amino acids. The V gene's germline CDR1 is DFQATT and CDR2 SNEGSKA (reference sequence). The DNA for the CDR3 is TGCAGTGCGGGCGGGTCGCCTGAAGCTTTCTTT. It encodes CSAGGSPEAFF.

This rearrangement joins TRBV18 to TRBJ1-1, with D possibly TRBD1 on 6 matching bases. Germline V gene sequence: CDR1 KGHSH, CDR2 LQKENI. CDR3 length: 16 amino acids. V lost 4 bases and J 1 base, leaving 16 bases between the germline ends. DNA for the CDR3: TGTGCCAGCTCACTTCGAAATTCAGGGGAGAACACTGAAGCTTTCTTT. It encodes CASSLRNSGENTEAFF.

The V and J genes are TRBV18 and TRBJ1-1; possibly TRBD1 for D (6 bases). The V gene's germline CDR1 is KGHSH and CDR2 LQKENI. This CDR3 has 13 amino acids. V shed 10 bases and J shed 1 base, with 13 bases lying between them. The CDR3 coding sequence is TGTGCCACCCTTGGACAGAAGAACACTGAAGCTTTCTTT. The encoded protein is CATLGQKNTEAFF.

V is TRBV5-1 and J is TRBJ1-6, with no clear D. The germline gives CDR1 SGHRS, CDR2 YFSETQ. Trimming cost V 1 base and J 8 bases, with 7 bases left between them. This CDR3 is 13 amino acids long. The CDR3 DNA reads as TGCGCCAGCAGCTTGAGTGGTTATTCACCCCTCCACTTT. The encoded protein is CASSLSGYSPLHF.

The chain is built from TRBV6-1 and TRBJ1-2; D gene ambiguous. Germline V gives CDR1 MNHNS, CDR2 SASEGT. V was trimmed by 0 bases and J by 7 bases, leaving 9 bases between them. The CDR3 extends over 13 amino acids. The CDR3 is CASSEALSGGYTF. CDR3 DNA sequence: TGTGCCAGCAGTGAAGCGCTGAGTGGTGGCTACACCTTC.

The V and J genes are TRBV5-5 and TRBJ2-7; 8 nucleotides align to TRBD1. The germline V gene has CDR1 SGHKS and CDR2 YYEKEE (reference sequence). Germline trimming cut 4 bases from V and 3 bases from J; bases unmatched to any gene: 6. CDR3 size: 14 residues. The CDR3 DNA follows: TGTGCCAGCAGCCTCCGGGACAGGCTCTACGAGCAGTACTTC. Translation gives CASSLRDRLYEQYF. Full variable domain (remainder filled in from reference TRBV5-5 and TRBJ2-7): DAGVTQSPTHLIKTRGQQVTLRCSPISGHKSVSWYQQVLGQGPQFIFQYYEKEERGRGNFPDRFSARQFPNYSSELNVNALLLGDSALYLCASSLRDRLYEQYFGPGTRLTVT.

The chain has TRBV7-8 and TRBJ1-4, with D possibly TRBD1 on 6 matching bases. CDR1 SGHVS and CDR2 FQNEAQ come from the germline V gene. V was pared by 5 bases and J by 5 bases, with 15 bases between. The CDR3 is made up of 15 amino acids. The CDR3 DNA reads as TGTGCCAGCAGCCCGTCCGGGGGGCCCAATGAAAAACTGTTTTTT. This codes for CASSPSGGPNEKLFF.

This clone was seen once. This rearrangement joins TRBV30 to TRBJ2-5; no firm D call. The CDR3 totals 12 residues. V was clipped by 3 bases and J by 3 bases, with 8 bases between them. Germline V gene sequence: CDR1 GTSNPN, CDR2 SVGIG (reference sequence). The CDR3 DNA reads as TGTGCCTGGAGCGTAAACAAAGAGACCCAGTACTTC. The encoded protein is CAWSVNKETQYF.

This clone has only one observation. The same CDR3 arises from other DNA sequences in this sample as well. This chain connects TRBV6-5 to TRBJ1-1; possible D gene TRBD1, 6 bases. Germline assignment: CDR1 MNHEY and CDR2 SVGAGI. V was trimmed by 0 bases and J by 4 bases, leaving 12 bases between them. CDR3 length equals 15 residues. Written as DNA, the CDR3 is TGTGCCAGCAGTTACTCGCGGCAGGGGATCACTGAAGCTTTCTTT. This gives the protein CASSYSRQGITEAFF.

V usage is TRBV2 and J usage is TRBJ1-2; unclear D gene. The V gene's germline CDR1 is SNHLY and CDR2 FYNNEI. This CDR3 is built from 15 residues. With 2 bases removed from V and 4 bases from J, the gap between germline ends came to 14 bases. The CDR3 region is CASSESGQSSYGYTF. CDR3 coding DNA: TGTGCCAGCAGTGAATCAGGCCAGTCGAGCTATGGCTACACCTTC. Full variable domain (missing parts from reference TRBV2 and TRBJ1-2): EPEVTQTPSHQVTQMGQEVILRCVPISNHLYFYWYRQILGQKVEFLVSFYNNEISEKSEIFDDQFSVERPDGSNFTLKIRSTKLEDSAMYFCASSESGQSSYGYTFGSGTRLTVV.

This clone was detected only once. The chain carries TRBV2 and TRBJ2-1; a possible D gene is TRBD2 (5 bases). The CDR3 covers 15 residues. V lost 7 bases to trimming and J lost 0 bases, with 13 bases between them. The germline V gene encodes CDR1 SNHLY and CDR2 FYNNEI. This CDR3 is CASTLHTSSYNEQFF. The DNA for the CDR3 is TGTGCCAGCACTCTCCATACTAGCTCCTACAATGAGCAGTTCTTC.

V is TRBV5-4 and J is TRBJ1-4; D is unclear. This CDR3 is built from 16 residues. V was pared by 2 bases and J by 0 bases, with 11 bases between. Germline assignment: CDR1 SGHNT and CDR2 YYREEE (reference sequence). The CDR3 loop is CASSLGQPATNEKLFF. DNA of the CDR3: TGTGCCAGCAGCTTAGGGCAGCCGGCAACTAATGAAAAACTGTTTTTT.

The genes are TRBV6-1 and TRBJ1-5; D might be TRBD1 (5 bases). CDR1 is MNHNS, CDR2 SASEGT, per germline. The V and J ends lost 7 bases and 4 bases respectively, with 17 bases between them. The CDR3 has 15 amino acids. For the CDR3, the DNA is TGTGCCAGCACAGGCCCCGGGACCGGAAATCAGCCCCAGCATTTT. As protein: CASTGPGTGNQPQHF.

This sequence joins TRBV5-1 and TRBJ2-7, with D hard to call. This CDR3 comprises 13 residues. CDR1 and CDR2 from the germline V gene are SGHRS and YFSETQ. V shed 1 base and J shed 7 bases, with 12 bases lying between them. The CDR3 protein is CASSLSSQPEQYF. As DNA, the CDR3 is TGCGCCAGCAGCTTGTCTTCACAGCCGGAGCAGTACTTC.

The chain employs TRBV18 and TRBJ2-1; 7 bases map to TRBD2. Per germline, CDR1 KGHSH and CDR2 LQKENI. There are 15 residues in the CDR3. V lost 2 bases, J lost 7 bases, and 8 bases stayed unmatched. CDR3 in DNA: TGTGCCAGCTCACCAAGGAGCGGGACCCAGAATGAGCAGTTCTTC. Its protein is CASSPRSGTQNEQFF.

The chain carries TRBV5-6 and TRBJ2-3, with 9 bases matching TRBD2. The V and J ends lost 1 base and 6 bases, in that order; junction bases with no gene match: 3. Germline assignment: CDR1 SGHDT and CDR2 YYEEEE. This CDR3 comprises 14 residues. DNA of the CDR3: TGTGCCAGCAGCTTGATTCTAGCGGGGGATACGCAGTATTTT. Translating gives CASSLILAGDTQYF. The whole variable domain, filled in from reference TRBV5-6 and TRBJ2-3, reads DAGVTQSPTHLIKTRGQQVTLRCSPKSGHDTVSWYQQALGQGPQFIFQYYEEEERQRGNFPDRFSGHQFPNYSSELNVNALLLGDSALYLCASSLILAGDTQYFGPGTRLTVL.

The chain has TRBV11-2 and TRBJ2-7; 9 nucleotides match TRBD1. CDR3 size: 16 residues. With V trimmed by 5 bases and J by 2 bases, 10 bases remained unmatched. Germline CDR1 is SGHAT and CDR2 is FQNNGV. The CDR3 here is CASSTHRDRVTYEQYF. The CDR3, as DNA: TGTGCCAGCAGCACCCACCGGGACAGGGTGACCTACGAGCAGTACTTC.

Details on this clone: Other DNA sequences in the same sample also yield this CDR3. The rearrangement links TRBV6-5 to TRBJ2-7, with D possibly matching TRBD1 (5 bases). The CDR3 spans 11 residues. Trimming removed 5 bases from V and 3 bases from J, with 5 bases in between. Germline V CDR1 and CDR2: MNHEY, SVGAGI. The CDR3 loop reads CASSRGYEQYF. CDR3 nucleotide sequence: TGTGCCAGCAGTAGGGGCTACGAGCAGTACTTC.

The chain has TRBV5-1 and TRBJ1-1; a possible D gene is TRBD1 (5 bases). Germline CDR1 reads SGHRS; CDR2 reads YFSETQ. Between the trimmed V and J ends, which lost 4 bases and 1 base, there was a span of 17 bases. The CDR3 loop spans 16 amino acids. The CDR3 DNA reads as TGCGCCAGCAGCCCCGGGCAGGGAGGGACGAACACTGAAGCTTTCTTT. Translated: CASSPGQGGTNTEAFF.

This CDR3 is CASSSFGGPNTEAFF. CDR3 bases: TGTGCCAGCAGCTCCTTCGGGGGGCCGAACACTGAAGCTTTCTTT. This chain links TRBV7-2 with TRBJ1-1; possible D gene TRBD1, 6 bases. Germline V gene sequence: CDR1 SGHTA, CDR2 FQGNSA. The ends were cut back, 4 bases at V and 1 base at J, with 13 bases in the middle. The CDR3 loop spans 15 amino acids.

J is TRBJ1-6 and V is TRBV11-3, with 9 bases matching TRBD1. CDR1 is SGHNT and CDR2 is YENEEA in the germline V gene. This CDR3 has 14 residues. V shed 3 bases and J 7 bases; nucleotides not matched to a gene: 1. The CDR3 is CASSLGTGNSPLHF. CDR3 in DNA: TGTGCCAGCAGCTTGGGGACAGGGAATTCACCCCTCCACTTT. The variable domain in full, completed from reference TRBV11-3 and TRBJ1-6, reads EAGVVQSPRYKIIEKKQPVAFWCNPISGHNTLYWYLQNLGQGPELLIRYENEEAVDDSQLPKDRFSAERLKGVDSTLKIQPAELGDSAVYLCASSLGTGNSPLHFGNGTRLTVT.